The rows below give T cell receptor beta chains drawn from one sample of a study of cytomegalovirus exposure and HLA in healthy donors. Measured with immunoSEQ multiplex PCR; TCRdb has only the in-frame clones, and not every one. The repertoire holds about 180,000 clones, with almost 80% as singletons. Sequences were obtained from PBMCs. The source is a man between 40 and 49 years old in good health and CMV-seropositive. CDR3s include the opening cysteine and the closing phenylalanine or tryptophan. The D gene is left open where the match is weak. Clone sizes are given selectively: once, few, many, or a class where the clone is expanded.

D	length	size	V	J	DNA	CDR3
TRBD1	14	-	TRBV10-2	TRBJ1-3	TGCGCCAGCAGTGGACAGGGGCCAGGAAACACCATATATTTT	CASSGQGPGNTIYF
TRBD1	13	-	TRBV29-1	TRBJ1-2	TGCAGCGTTGCCTCGGACAGGGGGCATGGCTACACCTTC	CSVASDRGHGYTF
-	14	-	TRBV5-1	TRBJ2-3	TGCGCCAGCACCGTCGGACAGCTCGCAGATACGCAGTATTTT	CASTVGQLADTQYF
TRBD1	15	few	TRBV28	TRBJ2-2	TGTGCCAGCAGTTTAGCAGGGACAGTGTTTGGGGAGCTGTTTTTT	CASSLAGTVFGELFF
TRBD2	14	-	TRBV27	TRBJ2-1	TGTGCCACGATCCAGGGAGGGTTTTACAATGAGCAGTTCTTC	CATIQGGFYNEQFF
TRBD2	16	-	TRBV5-1	TRBJ2-2	TGCGCCAGCAGCCCGGGGACTAGTTGGGACACCGGGGAGCTGTTTTTT	CASSPGTSWDTGELFF
TRBD2	16	-	TRBV4-2	TRBJ2-1	TGTGCCAGCAGCCAAATAGGGACTAGCGGACAGAATGAGCAGTTCTTC	CASSQIGTSGQNEQFF
TRBD1	13	-	TRBV11-2	TRBJ1-1	TGTGCCAGCAGCTTTAACAGGGGCACTGAAGCTTTCTTT	CASSFNRGTEAFF
TRBD1	17	-	TRBV5-1	TRBJ2-5	TGCGCCAGCAGGGACCGACAGGGCTTTTTGGTTGAAGAGACCCAGTACTTC	CASRDRQGFLVEETQYF
-	18	-	TRBV9	TRBJ1-3	TGTGCCAGCAGCGTAGGGAGTCTACGGGGGGCGGCTGGAAACACCATATATTTT	CASSVGSLRGAAGNTIYF
-	14	once	TRBV7-3	TRBJ2-3	TGTGCCAGCAGCCCCACGACACGCACAGATACGCAGTATTTT	CASSPTTRTDTQYF
TRBD2	15	-	TRBV5-8	TRBJ2-1	TGTGCCAGCAGCTCCGGGACTAGCGGGCGCAATGAGCAGTTCTTC	CASSSGTSGRNEQFF
-	13	-	TRBV10-1	TRBJ2-5	TGCGCCAGCAGTGAAGGGGTCCAAGAGACCCAGTACTTC	CASSEGVQETQYF
TRBD2	15	-	TRBV14	TRBJ2-1	TGTGCCAGCAGCCAAGTTGGGCGGGAGGACAATGAGCAGTTCTTC	CASSQVGREDNEQFF
-	15	-	TRBV7-9	TRBJ1-4	TGTGCCAGCAGCTTATTACAGGGTCTACGAGAAAAACTGTTTTTT	CASSLLQGLREKLFF
-	11	-	TRBV6-1	TRBJ1-1	TGTGCCAGCAGTTCAGGCGGGGGAGCTTTCTTT	CASSSGGGAFF
-	15	-	TRBV10-2	TRBJ2-1	TGCGCCAGCAGTGTGTCAGGGGTCTCCTACAATGAGCAGTTCTTC	CASSVSGVSYNEQFF
-	14	few	TRBV10-2	TRBJ2-3	TGCGCCAGCAGTTTCAGGGGTGACACAGATACGCAGTATTTT	CASSFRGDTDTQYF